These 27 T cell receptor beta chains share one sample of origin, sequenced in a study of metastatic and nonmetastatic thyroid tumors. MiXCR reprocessed the PCR reads for TCRdb. Of approximately 35,000 clones listed, roughly a third are singletons. Thyroid surgery was preceded by no treatment in any patient. The material sequenced was tumor tissue. These TCRs come from a female donor with papillary thyroid cancer or a benign thyroid nodule (not recorded which). Some clones in this sample may be carry-over from other donors' samples.

The chain employs TRBV20-1 and TRBJ1-6; 7 nucleotides match TRBD1. The CDR3 runs to 14 residues. CDR1 DFQATT and CDR2 SNEGSKA come from the germline V gene (reference sequence). The V segment lost 3 bases and the J segment 5 bases; nucleotides outside the gene matches: 4. CDR3 nucleotide sequence: TGCAGTGCTAGGTCGACAGGGAATAATTCACCCCTCCACTTT. Translating gives CSARSTGNNSPLHF.

The chain carries TRBV4-1 and TRBJ1-2; D is undetermined. CDR1 and CDR2 (germline): MGHRA, YSYEKL. The ends were cut back, 0 bases at V and 4 bases at J, with 6 bases in the middle. This CDR3 spans 13 amino acids. DNA for the CDR3: TGCGCCAGCAGCCAAGAAGGAGCCTATGGCTACACCTTC. Translated: CASSQEGAYGYTF.

The table lists this clone with a few counts. V and J are TRBV6-2 or TRBV6-3 and TRBJ1-2, with unresolved D. V lost 6 bases and J lost 0, with 20 bases in between. The germline V gene has CDR1 MNHEY and CDR2 SVGEGT. The CDR3 consists of 17 residues. The CDR3 here is CASSPSRTLQPNYGYTF. The CDR3 DNA sequence: TGTGCCAGCAGCCCATCAAGGACTCTCCAGCCTAACTATGGCTACACCTTC.

The chain is built from TRBV6-2 or TRBV6-3 and TRBJ2-1; no firm D call. The CDR3 runs to 12 residues. Per germline, CDR1 MNHEY and CDR2 SVGEGT. Trimming took off 6 bases at V and 3 bases at J, with 6 bases between the two ends. For the CDR3, the DNA is TGTGCCAGCAGAAACTTCTACAATGAGCAGTTCTTC. Translated, it gives CASRNFYNEQFF.

This clone was counted a few times. The V call is TRBV6-1, the J call TRBJ2-7; 13 nucleotides agree with TRBD2. With V trimmed by 2 bases and J by 6 bases, 4 bases remained unmatched. CDR3 length: 15 amino acids. From germline, CDR1 is MNHNS and CDR2 SASEGT. The CDR3 loop is CASSELGTSGTEQYF. The DNA for the CDR3 is TGTGCCAGCAGTGAACTGGGGACTAGCGGGACCGAGCAGTACTTC.

The rearrangement joins TRBV27 to TRBJ2-1; D tentatively fits TRBD1 or TRBD2 (5 bases each). The V end was cut by 6 bases, the J end by 8 bases, with 17 bases between. This CDR3 contains 14 residues. Germline CDR1 MNHEY, CDR2 SMNVEV (reference sequence). The CDR3 spells CASSRDLLADEQFF. As DNA, the CDR3 is TGTGCCAGCAGCAGGGACCTATTAGCCGATGAGCAGTTCTTC.

V is TRBV6-5 and J is TRBJ2-7, with 7 positions matching TRBD1. The CDR3 has 16 residues. Germline assignment: CDR1 MNHEY and CDR2 SVGAGI. The V segment lost 0 bases and the J segment 2 bases; nucleotides outside the gene matches: 7. The DNA of the CDR3 is TGTGCCAGCAGTTACTCCAAGGGGACAGCAACCTACGAGCAGTACTTC. Translation gives CASSYSKGTATYEQYF.

This clone was counted a single time. Other nucleotide sequences from this sample produce the same CDR3. CDR3 nucleotide sequence: TGCGCCAGCAGCCCCCGGGGAGGGTCCTACGAGCAGTACTTC. This encodes CASSPRGGSYEQYF. V usage is TRBV5-1 and J usage is TRBJ2-7, with TRBD2 matching over 7 bases. V lost 4 bases, J lost 1 base, and 5 bases stayed unmatched. The length of the CDR3 is 14 residues. In germline, CDR1 is SGHRS, CDR2 YFSETQ. Combining the CDR3 with reference TRBV5-1 and TRBJ2-7 gives the whole variable domain KAGVTQTPRYLIKTRGQQVTLSCSPISGHRSVSWYQQTPGQGLQFLFEYFSETQRNKGNFPGRFSGRQFSNSRSEMNVSTLELGDSALYLCASSPRGGSYEQYFGPGTRLTVT.

This clone was picked up a small number of times. The chain is built from TRBV4-1 and TRBJ1-2, with 12 positions matching TRBD1. With V trimmed by 0 bases and J by 7 bases, 9 bases remained unmatched. The CDR3 loop spans 17 amino acids. The V gene's germline CDR1 is MGHRA and CDR2 YSYEKL. The CDR3 DNA reads TGCGCCAGCAGCCAAGATTTTGGGACAGGGGGCGCATCTGGCTACACCTTC. Translating gives CASSQDFGTGGASGYTF.

This clone is deemed large (0.1 to 1%). The chain is built from TRBV2 and TRBJ2-7; no clear D. CDR1 is SNHLY and CDR2 is FYNNEI in the germline V gene. The CDR3 runs to 12 residues. V lost 2 bases to trimming and J lost 3 bases, with 5 bases between them. The CDR3 DNA is TGTGCCAGCAGTGAAAATCTCTACGAGCAGTACTTC. Encoded protein: CASSENLYEQYF.

A single count supports this clone. The chain links TRBV4-1 to TRBJ2-5; 15 nucleotides line up with TRBD2. The CDR3 extends over 18 amino acids. CDR1 is MGHRA, CDR2 YSYEKL, per germline. The V and J ends lost 1 base and 5 bases, in that order; junction bases with no gene match: 8. CDR3 residues: CASSQAPGLAGGRETQYF. CDR3 coding DNA: TGCGCCAGCAGCCAAGCCCCGGGACTAGCGGGAGGACGGGAGACCCAGTACTTC.

The chain is built from TRBV27 and TRBJ2-2, with TRBD1 as a possible D gene (6 bases). The germline V gene has CDR1 MNHEY and CDR2 SMNVEV (reference sequence). V was clipped by 5 bases and J by 3 bases, with 13 bases between them. The CDR3 runs 15 residues. CDR3 region: CASSPTTGYTGELFF. CDR3 DNA: TGTGCCAGCAGTCCAACGACAGGCTACACCGGGGAGCTGTTTTTT.

This clone was counted a few times. The V call is TRBV27, the J call TRBJ2-5; TRBD2 aligns across 8 bases. The CDR3 sequence is 15 residues long. The germline V gene encodes CDR1 MNHEY and CDR2 SMNVEV (reference sequence). J was trimmed by 7 bases and V by 3 bases; bases with no gene match: 10. The CDR3 spells CASSLARGLAGTQYF. CDR3 bases: TGTGCCAGCAGTTTGGCACGTGGGCTAGCGGGGACCCAGTACTTC.

This clone was recorded a few times. This CDR3 is also generated by other DNA sequences in the sample. The genes are TRBV6-1 and TRBJ1-2, with 7 positions matching TRBD1. Germline lookup yields CDR1 MNHNS and CDR2 SASEGT. The V gene end was trimmed by 6 bases and the J gene end by 2 bases; junction bases not matched to a gene: 3. CDR3 length: 13 amino acids. The CDR3 reads CASSPGGNYGYTF. The CDR3 DNA follows: TGTGCCAGCAGCCCAGGGGGGAACTATGGCTACACCTTC.

The V call is TRBV5-1, the J call TRBJ2-1, with TRBD2 matching 12 bases. Unmatched junction bases numbered 5, after V lost 3 bases and J lost 7 bases. The length of the CDR3 is 15 residues. Germline V gene lookup returns CDR1 SGHRS and CDR2 YFSETQ. CDR3 residues: CASSSLAGGDNEQFF. The CDR3 coding sequence is TGCGCCAGCAGCTCACTAGCGGGAGGCGATAATGAGCAGTTCTTC. Filled out from reference TRBV5-1 and TRBJ2-1, the complete variable domain reads KAGVTQTPRYLIKTRGQQVTLSCSPISGHRSVSWYQQTPGQGLQFLFEYFSETQRNKGNFPGRFSGRQFSNSRSEMNVSTLELGDSALYLCASSSLAGGDNEQFFGPGTRLTVL.

The chain recombines TRBV9 with TRBJ2-1; D unresolved. Germline CDR1 SGDLS, CDR2 YYNGEE. V was shortened by 0 bases and J by 4 bases, with 11 bases between the two germline ends. The CDR3 length is 15 residues. The chain's CDR3 is CASSVECRVYNEQFF. CDR3 in DNA: TGTGCCAGCAGCGTAGAATGTAGGGTGTACAATGAGCAGTTCTTC.

In this sample, this clone turned up a few times. The chain links TRBV20-1 to TRBJ1-1; TRBD1 is a possible D gene (5 bases). CDR1 and CDR2 (germline): DFQATT, SNEGSKA (reference sequence). The CDR3 has 15 amino acids. Trimming left V 1 base short and J 7 bases short, with 19 bases between. CDR3 sequence: CSARGRPGSRNEAFF. The DNA of the CDR3 is TGCAGTGCTAGAGGTAGGCCAGGGAGCCGCAATGAAGCTTTCTTT.

This clone was detected only once. This chain connects TRBV3-1 to TRBJ1-2; no clear D gene. This CDR3 has 11 amino acids. Trimming stripped 4 bases from V and 7 bases from J, with 7 bases between. CDR1 and CDR2 (germline): LGHDT, YNNKEL (reference sequence). The CDR3 is CASSRRGGYTF. CDR3 bases: TGTGCCAGCAGCCGACGGGGTGGCTACACCTTC.

The CDR3 nucleotides are TGTGCCAGCAGTTACGAAGGGAGCTACAATGAGCAGTTCTTC. The encoded protein is CASSYEGSYNEQFF. The chain carries TRBV6-2 or TRBV6-3 and TRBJ2-1; D may be TRBD2 (5 bases). Germline lookup yields CDR1 MNHEY and CDR2 SVGEGT. V was clipped by 2 bases and J by 3 bases, with 8 bases between them. CDR3 length equals 14 residues.

This clone was recorded a few times. This rearrangement joins TRBV12-3 or TRBV12-4 to TRBJ1-2, with 7 positions matching TRBD1. J lost 11 bases, V lost 5 bases, and 14 bases had no gene match. The CDR3 runs 14 residues. The CDR3 loop reads CASSPGQSLSGYTF. CDR3 in DNA: TGTGCCAGCAGTCCGGGACAGTCCCTAAGTGGGTACACCTTC.

Sample share makes this clone medium-sized. V and J are TRBV27 and TRBJ1-1, with 9 bases fitting TRBD1. Germline values: CDR1 MNHEY, CDR2 SMNVEV (reference sequence). J gave up 5 bases and V 6 bases, and 10 bases lay outside the gene matches. CDR3 length: 15 residues. The CDR3 DNA sequence: TGTGCCAGCAGCTCGCCTTACAGGGGGCTTACTGAAGCTTTCTTT. It is translated as CASSSPYRGLTEAFF.

V gene TRBV6-1 combines with J gene TRBJ1-1; TRBD1 is a possible D gene (6 bases). V was trimmed by 5 bases and J by 2 bases, leaving 21 bases between them. This CDR3 region has 17 residues. Germline CDR1 is MNHNS and CDR2 is SASEGT. CDR3 sequence reads: CASSRRGTLKSNTEAFF. Here the CDR3 DNA reads TGTGCCAGCAGTCGCCGCGGGACATTGAAATCAAACACTGAAGCTTTCTTT.

The V call is TRBV6-2 or TRBV6-3, the J call TRBJ2-1; 7 nucleotides align to TRBD2. Unmatched junction bases numbered 10, after V lost 6 bases and J lost 5 bases. The CDR3 consists of 15 residues. Looked up from germline, CDR1 is MNHEY and CDR2 is SVGEGT. In nucleotides, the CDR3 is TGTGCCAGCAGCCCTTTGGGCGGGAGAGACAATGAGCAGTTCTTC. Translated, it gives CASSPLGGRDNEQFF.

This clone came up once. J is TRBJ1-3 and V is TRBV13, with D unclear. The V gene lost 6 bases and the J gene lost 2 bases, with 17 bases spanning the gap. This CDR3 spans 16 amino acids. Germline V lookup: CDR1 PRHDT, CDR2 FYEKMQ (reference sequence). CDR3 sequence reads: CASRLNPWRPGNTIYF. CDR3 nucleotides: TGTGCCAGCAGGCTCAATCCATGGCGGCCTGGAAACACCATATATTTT. The entire variable domain, with the rest obtained from reference TRBV13 and TRBJ1-3, is as follows: AAGVIQSPRHLIKEKRETATLKCYPIPRHDTVYWYQQGPGQDPQFLISFYEKMQSDKGSIPDRFSAQQFSDYHSELNMSSLELGDSALYFCASRLNPWRPGNTIYFGEGSWLTVV.

This sequence joins TRBV27 and TRBJ2-7; D remains ambiguous. CDR3 length: 14 amino acids. Germline V gene lookup returns CDR1 MNHEY and CDR2 SMNVEV (reference sequence). V shed 3 bases and J shed 2 bases, with 11 bases lying between them. CDR3 bases: TGTGCCAGCAGTTTTAATGGAGTCGCCTACGAGCAGTACTTC. It codes for CASSFNGVAYEQYF.

This clone was detected a few times. The chain carries TRBV6-1 and TRBJ2-1; 8 bases are shared with TRBD2. The trim removed 6 bases at V and 0 bases at J, leaving 1 base unmatched. Germline CDR1 reads MNHNS; CDR2 reads SASEGT. The CDR3 consists of 14 residues. The CDR3, as DNA: TGTGCCAGCAGGAGCGGGAGCTCCTACAATGAGCAGTTCTTC. Encoded protein: CASRSGSSYNEQFF.

The chain is built from TRBV20-1 and TRBJ2-2; 9 bases match TRBD2. Germline CDR1 DFQATT, CDR2 SNEGSKA (reference sequence). V lost 6 bases, J lost 6 bases, and 8 bases stayed unmatched. The CDR3 contains 14 residues. The CDR3 is CSAGGTSQSGELFF. The CDR3 nucleotides read TGCAGTGCGGGGGGGACTAGCCAGTCCGGGGAGCTGTTTTTT.